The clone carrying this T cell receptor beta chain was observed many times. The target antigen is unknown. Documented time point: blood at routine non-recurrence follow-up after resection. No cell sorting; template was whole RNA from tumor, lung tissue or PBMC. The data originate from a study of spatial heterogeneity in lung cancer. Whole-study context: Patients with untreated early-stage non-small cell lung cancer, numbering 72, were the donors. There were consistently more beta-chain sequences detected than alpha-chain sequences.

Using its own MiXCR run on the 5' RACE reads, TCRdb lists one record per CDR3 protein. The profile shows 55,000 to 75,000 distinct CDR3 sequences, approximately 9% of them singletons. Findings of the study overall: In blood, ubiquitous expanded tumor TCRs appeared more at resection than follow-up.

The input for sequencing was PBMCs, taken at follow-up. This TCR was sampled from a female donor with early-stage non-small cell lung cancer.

The CDR3 loop is CASSPGGPWAEAFF. The CDR3 coding sequence is TGTGCCAGCAGCCCAGGGGGTCCTTGGGCTGAAGCTTTCTTT. This rearrangement joins TRBV27 to TRBJ1-1; 7 nucleotides align to TRBD1. V lost 6 bases and J lost 6; bases outside the gene matches: 10. The V gene's germline CDR1 is MNHEY and CDR2 SMNVEV (reference sequence). The CDR3 covers 14 residues.